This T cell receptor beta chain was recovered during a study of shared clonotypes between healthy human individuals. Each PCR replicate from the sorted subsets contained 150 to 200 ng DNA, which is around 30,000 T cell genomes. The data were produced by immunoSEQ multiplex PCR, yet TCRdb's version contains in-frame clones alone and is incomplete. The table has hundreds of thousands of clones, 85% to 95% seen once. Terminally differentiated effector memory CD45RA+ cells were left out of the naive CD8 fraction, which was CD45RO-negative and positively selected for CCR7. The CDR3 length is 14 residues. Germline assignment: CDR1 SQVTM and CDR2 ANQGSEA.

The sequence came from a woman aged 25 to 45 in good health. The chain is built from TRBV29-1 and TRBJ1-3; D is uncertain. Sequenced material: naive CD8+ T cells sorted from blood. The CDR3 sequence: CTRLAESSGNTIYF. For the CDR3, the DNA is TGCACCCGTCTCGCCGAGAGCTCTGGAAACACCATATATTTT.